These T cell receptor beta chains were read from a single sample in a study of radiation and T cells in renal cell carcinoma. The assay was immunoSEQ multiplex PCR, and TCRdb's table has in-frame clones only and misses some. This sample yields about 78,000 clones, of which 80% to 90% are seen a single time; 6% belongs to the top ten. Sequenced here: blood, sampled from a patient whose treatment included radiotherapy and nephrectomy. Receptor source: a woman in her 70s with renal cell carcinoma. Both conserved end residues are part of each CDR3. Fields, in order: CDR3 protein, clone size, V gene, J gene. Not every row has a clone size; where given, it reads once, few, many or a size class.

CASSGVGSYNEQFF,.,TRBV9,TRBJ2-1
CASSRGTGALNTGELFF,.,TRBV27,TRBJ2-2
CASSIDRAYEQYF,once,TRBV19,TRBJ2-7
CASSIGLAGAYEQYF,.,TRBV19,TRBJ2-7
CASSGGQGNPYEQYF,once,TRBV5-1,TRBJ2-7
CASSLATINQPQHF,.,TRBV28,TRBJ1-5
CASSRGGSGANVLTF,.,TRBV19,TRBJ2-6
CASSLEGDNPYNEQFF,.,TRBV28,TRBJ2-1
CASSRGQPGDEQYF,once,TRBV4-2,TRBJ2-7
CASRTDYRGYTF,.,TRBV5-1,TRBJ1-2
CASSKGEGANYGYTF,.,TRBV21-1,TRBJ1-2
CASSPSTRVSYEQYF,.,TRBV7-2,TRBJ2-7
CASSIVRGHNQPQHF,.,TRBV19,TRBJ1-5
CASSFRGRVQYF,.,TRBV28,TRBJ2-5
CASSLESGGIMSYEQYF,.,TRBV5-4,TRBJ2-7
CASSRLAGLSYEQYF,.,TRBV25-1,TRBJ2-7
CASSVGGGAGANVLTF,.,TRBV9,TRBJ2-6
CASSARDREDSPLHF,few,TRBV5-1,TRBJ1-6
CASSGPGQVNEKLFF,.,TRBV6-1,TRBJ1-4
CASSLVGRGKDQPQHF,.,TRBV7-9,TRBJ1-5
CASSTTGGAYNEQFF,once,TRBV6-1,TRBJ2-1
CASSIGQAPSNEKLFF,.,TRBV19,TRBJ1-4
CASSLVETQYF,.,TRBV5-1,TRBJ2-5
CASSVVPDERGQYF,.,TRBV9,TRBJ2-5
CASSTDRGGTYGYTF,.,TRBV7-2,TRBJ1-2
CAGSGGAYEQYF,.,TRBV30,TRBJ2-7
CATSALGTGPNQPQHF,.,TRBV15,TRBJ1-5
CASSYPPGGQPQHF,.,TRBV6-5,TRBJ1-5
CASSEGSSGNQPQHF,.,TRBV2,TRBJ1-5
CASTGLTVRSYGYTF,once,TRBV11-2,TRBJ1-2
CASSYGGAKKETQYF,.,TRBV6-6,TRBJ2-5
CASSQRTGRLYNEQFF,.,TRBV5-6,TRBJ2-1
CAVTEAFF,.,TRBV18,TRBJ1-1
CASSFQVQTQYF,.,TRBV7-8,TRBJ2-5
CASSFGGTNYGYTF,.,TRBV28,TRBJ1-2
CAWSRQAGNLEQYF,.,TRBV30,TRBJ2-5
CASSFKGGNTEAFF,.,TRBV7-2,TRBJ1-1
CASSPLTEDTQYF,.,TRBV5-1,TRBJ2-3
CASSYSYEQYF,.,TRBV5-1,TRBJ2-7
CASSLDGGTNQPQHF,.,TRBV7-3,TRBJ1-5
CASRGRAGEGYTF,.,TRBV6-5,TRBJ1-2
CASSPPGTSYEQYF,.,TRBV6-5,TRBJ2-7
CASSKVEYRGVVKNIQYF,.,TRBV21-1,TRBJ2-4
CASSPVRAGSYEQYF,.,TRBV27,TRBJ2-7
CSETDRLNTEAFF,once,TRBV29-1,TRBJ1-1
CASSPGPRDTEAFF,once,TRBV18,TRBJ1-1
CASSSPAYNSPLHF,.,TRBV28,TRBJ1-6
CASSEAQGLMETQYF,.,TRBV6-1,TRBJ2-5
CASRTPDTQYF,.,TRBV28,TRBJ2-3
CASSFLRGRSTDTQYF,few,TRBV11-2,TRBJ2-3
CASSIYPPLNTGELFF,.,TRBV19,TRBJ2-2
CASSQDGAGGHTGELFF,.,TRBV4-1,TRBJ2-2
CASSATLAGGPDTQYF,.,TRBV7-9,TRBJ2-3